This T cell receptor (beta chain) was sequenced during a study of low-dose radiotherapy and immunotherapy resistance in tumors. Study as a whole: Cohort 1 received 0.5 Gy per fraction every 2 weeks, totaling 6.5 Gy. Both drugs were delivered intravenously to patients (nivolumab 240 mg every two weeks and ipilimumab 1 mg/kg every six weeks).

Germline V gene sequence: CDR1 MNHNS, CDR2 SASEGT. Trimming removed 8 bases from V and 8 bases from J; junction bases left unmatched: 6. CDR3 length: 13 amino acids. First-strand cDNA used TRAV- and TRBV-specific primers, covering alpha and beta chains. Amplification of TCRs used a constant-region primer and V-primer adapter for about 19 PCR cycles. MiXCR, applied by TCRdb to the reads, yields one record per CDR3 protein. The table lists 12,000 to 15,000 distinct CDR3 sequences, around 50% of them singletons. Every donor's regimen consisted of nivolumab, ipilimumab, aspirin, low-dose cyclophosphamide and low-dose radiotherapy. Those eligible were patients bearing advanced solid tumors lacking tumor-infiltrating lymphocytes.

The source of this sequence is a human donor with advanced metastatic prostate, ovarian, gallbladder or colorectal cancer (not recorded which). This table probably holds off-target reads from a library built for another chain. This chain uses TRBV6-1 with TRBJ1-6; 7 bases are shared with TRBD1. CDR3 sequence: CASVRDSYSPLHF. For the CDR3, the DNA is TGTGCCAGCGTCCGGGACAGCTATTCACCCCTCCACTTT.